This TCR beta chain was identified in a study of blood T cell repertoires in COVID-19. About the research overall: The origin of the acute and convalescent COVID-19 samples was the United States, Italy and Spain. The analysed material was cDNA or gDNA that came from T cells, B-cell-depleted T cells, or PBMCs.

Trimming cost V 3 bases and J 1 base; bases outside gene matches: 6. The CDR3 covers 16 residues. Per the germline V gene, CDR1 is KGHDR and CDR2 is SFDVKD. In the authors' methods: Estimation of nucleated cell counts was performed using reference gene primer amplification. TCRdb keeps only in-frame clones here, not all; method: immunoSEQ multiplex PCR. The DNA gave D and trimming, while V, J and clone size come from that table. This sample has 200,000 to 250,000 clones, with 88% found just once. The V call is TRBV24-1, the J call TRBJ2-3; 7 bases are shared with TRBD2. This clonotype originated in a woman in her sixties or seventies with acute or convalescent COVID-19. Sequenced material: peripheral blood. CDR3 sequence reads: CATSDPQRDGTDTQYF. CDR3 bases: TGTGCCACCAGTGATCCCCAGCGGGACGGCACAGATACGCAGTATTTT.